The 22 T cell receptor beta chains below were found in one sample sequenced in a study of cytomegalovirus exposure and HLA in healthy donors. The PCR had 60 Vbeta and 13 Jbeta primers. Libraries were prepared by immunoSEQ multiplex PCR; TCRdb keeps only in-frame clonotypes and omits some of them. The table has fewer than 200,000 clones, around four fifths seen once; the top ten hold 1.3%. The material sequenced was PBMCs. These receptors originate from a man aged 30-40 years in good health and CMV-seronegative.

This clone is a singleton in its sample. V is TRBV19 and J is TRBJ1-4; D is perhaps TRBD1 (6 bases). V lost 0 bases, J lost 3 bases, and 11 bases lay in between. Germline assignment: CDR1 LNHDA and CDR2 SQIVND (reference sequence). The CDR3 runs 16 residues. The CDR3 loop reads CASSIESGASNEKLFF. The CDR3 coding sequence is TGTGCCAGTAGTATAGAGTCAGGGGCCTCTAATGAAAAACTGTTTTTT.

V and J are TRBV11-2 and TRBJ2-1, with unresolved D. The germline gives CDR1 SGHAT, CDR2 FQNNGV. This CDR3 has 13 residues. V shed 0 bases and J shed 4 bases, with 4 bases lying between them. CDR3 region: CASSLEAYNEQFF. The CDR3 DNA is TGTGCCAGCAGCTTAGAAGCTTACAATGAGCAGTTCTTC. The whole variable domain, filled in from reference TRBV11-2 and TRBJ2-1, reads EAGVAQSPRYKIIEKRQSVAFWCNPISGHATLYWYQQILGQGPKLLIQFQNNGVVDDSQLPKDRFSAERLKGVDSTLKIQPAKLEDSAVYLCASSLEAYNEQFFGPGTRLTVL.

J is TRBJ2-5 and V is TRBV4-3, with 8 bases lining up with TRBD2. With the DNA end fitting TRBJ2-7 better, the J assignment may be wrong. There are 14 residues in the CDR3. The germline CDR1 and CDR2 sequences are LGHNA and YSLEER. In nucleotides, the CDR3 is TGCGCCAGCAGCCTCCGAGGAGCGGGGGACGAGCAGTACTTC. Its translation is CASSLRGAGDEQYF.

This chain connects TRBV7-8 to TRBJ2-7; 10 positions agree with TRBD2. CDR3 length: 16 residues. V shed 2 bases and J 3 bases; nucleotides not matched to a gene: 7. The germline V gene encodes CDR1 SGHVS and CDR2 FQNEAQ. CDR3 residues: CASSLTPGLALYEQYF. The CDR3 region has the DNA TGTGCCAGCAGCTTAACCCCGGGACTAGCGCTCTACGAGCAGTACTTC.

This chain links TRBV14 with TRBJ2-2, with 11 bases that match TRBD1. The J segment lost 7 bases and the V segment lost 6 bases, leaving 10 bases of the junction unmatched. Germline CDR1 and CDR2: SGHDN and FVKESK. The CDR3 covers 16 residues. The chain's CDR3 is CASSQLGQGAIGELFF. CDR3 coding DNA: TGTGCCAGCAGTCAACTTGGACAGGGGGCTATCGGGGAGCTGTTTTTT.

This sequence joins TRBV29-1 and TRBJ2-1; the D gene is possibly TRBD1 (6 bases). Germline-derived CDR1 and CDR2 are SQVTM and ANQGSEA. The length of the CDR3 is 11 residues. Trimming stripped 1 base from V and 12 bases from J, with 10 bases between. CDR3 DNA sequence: TGCAGCGTTGAAGGGACCAGGGGGCAGTTCTTC. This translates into CSVEGTRGQFF.

This chain's CDR3 is CASSLAPLAVSYNEQFF. Here the CDR3 DNA reads TGTGCCAGCAGCTTAGCGCCACTAGCGGTTTCCTACAATGAGCAGTTCTTC. The chain joins TRBV7-9 to TRBJ2-1; 8 bases match TRBD2. CDR1 and CDR2 from the germline V gene are SEHNR and FQNEAQ (reference sequence). This CDR3 contains 17 residues. V was pared by 0 bases and J by 1 base, with 5 bases of the junction left unmatched.

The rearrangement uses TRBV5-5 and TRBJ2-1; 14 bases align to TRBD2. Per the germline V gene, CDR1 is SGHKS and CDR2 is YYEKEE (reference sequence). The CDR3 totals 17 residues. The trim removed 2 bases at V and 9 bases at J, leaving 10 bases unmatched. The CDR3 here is CASSFGGTSGSTGEQFF. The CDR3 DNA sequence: TGTGCCAGCAGCTTTGGGGGGACTAGCGGGAGTACGGGTGAGCAGTTCTTC.

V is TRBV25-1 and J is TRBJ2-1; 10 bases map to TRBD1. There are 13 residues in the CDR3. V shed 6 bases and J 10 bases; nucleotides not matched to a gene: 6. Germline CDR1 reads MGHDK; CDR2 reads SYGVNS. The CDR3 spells CASSDRGQGEQFF. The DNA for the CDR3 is TGTGCCAGCAGCGACAGGGGGCAAGGGGAGCAGTTCTTC.

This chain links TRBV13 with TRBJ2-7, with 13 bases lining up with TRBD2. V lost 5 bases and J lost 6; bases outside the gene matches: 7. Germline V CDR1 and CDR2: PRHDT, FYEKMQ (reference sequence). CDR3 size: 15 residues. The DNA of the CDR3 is TGTGCCAGCAGCCGTGGACTAGCGGGAGTCTCCGAGCAGTACTTC. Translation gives CASSRGLAGVSEQYF. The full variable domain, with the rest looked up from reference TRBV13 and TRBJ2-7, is AAGVIQSPRHLIKEKRETATLKCYPIPRHDTVYWYQQGPGQDPQFLISFYEKMQSDKGSIPDRFSAQQFSDYHSELNMSSLELGDSALYFCASSRGLAGVSEQYFGPGTRLTVT.

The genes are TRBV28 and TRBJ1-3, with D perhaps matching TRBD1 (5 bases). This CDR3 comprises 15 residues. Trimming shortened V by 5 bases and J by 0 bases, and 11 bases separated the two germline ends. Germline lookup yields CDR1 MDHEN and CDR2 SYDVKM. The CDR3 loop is CASSPQTDSGNTIYF. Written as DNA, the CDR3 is TGTGCCAGCAGTCCTCAGACAGACTCTGGAAACACCATATATTTT.

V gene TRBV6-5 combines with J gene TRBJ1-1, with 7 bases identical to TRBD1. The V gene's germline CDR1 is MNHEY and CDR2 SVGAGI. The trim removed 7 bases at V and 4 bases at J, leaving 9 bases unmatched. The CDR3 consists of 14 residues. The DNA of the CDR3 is TGTGCCAGCATTCCAGGGGGAAAGGTCACTGAAGCTTTCTTT. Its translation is CASIPGGKVTEAFF.

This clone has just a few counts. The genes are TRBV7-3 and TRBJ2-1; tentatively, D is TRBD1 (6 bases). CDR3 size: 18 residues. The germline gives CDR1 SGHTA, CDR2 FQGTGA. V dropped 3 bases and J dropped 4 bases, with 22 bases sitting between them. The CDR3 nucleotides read TGTGCCAGCAGCTTCCACGCCCCGGGGCAGGGGACGTACAATGAGCAGTTCTTC. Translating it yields CASSFHAPGQGTYNEQFF.

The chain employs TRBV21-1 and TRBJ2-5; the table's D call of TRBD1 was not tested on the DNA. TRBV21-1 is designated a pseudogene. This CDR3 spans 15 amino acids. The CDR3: CASSAPFQGQETQYF. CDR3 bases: TGTGCCAGCAGCGCCCCATTCCAGGGGCAAGAGACCCAGTACTTC.

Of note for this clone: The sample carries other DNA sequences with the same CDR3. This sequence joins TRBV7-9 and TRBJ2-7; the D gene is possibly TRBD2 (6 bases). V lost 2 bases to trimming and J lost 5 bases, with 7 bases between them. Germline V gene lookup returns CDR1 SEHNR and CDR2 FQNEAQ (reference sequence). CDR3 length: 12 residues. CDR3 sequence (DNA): TGTGCCAGCAGCTTAACGGGGGACGAGCAGTACTTC. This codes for CASSLTGDEQYF.

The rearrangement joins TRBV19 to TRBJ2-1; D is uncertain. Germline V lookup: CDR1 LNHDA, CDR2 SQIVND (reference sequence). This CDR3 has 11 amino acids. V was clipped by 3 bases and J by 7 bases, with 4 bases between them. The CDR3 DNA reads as TGTGCCAGTAGTATCCGTAATGAGCAGTTCTTC. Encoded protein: CASSIRNEQFF.

CDR3 sequence reads: CASSLVLTGPNYGYTF. DNA for the CDR3: TGTGCCAGCAGCTTAGTCCTCACAGGGCCTAACTATGGCTACACCTTC. The rearrangement links TRBV7-8 to TRBJ1-2; a weak D match, TRBD1 (6 bases). V lost 1 base and J lost 0, with 12 bases in between. The CDR3 is made up of 16 amino acids. CDR1 and CDR2 (germline): SGHVS, FQNEAQ.

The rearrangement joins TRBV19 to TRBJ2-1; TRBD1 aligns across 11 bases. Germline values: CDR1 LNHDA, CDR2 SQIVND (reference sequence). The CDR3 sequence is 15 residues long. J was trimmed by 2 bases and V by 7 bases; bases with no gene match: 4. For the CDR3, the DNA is TGTGCCAGTACCTTGGGACAGGGGGCCTACAATGAGCAGTTCTTC. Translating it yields CASTLGQGAYNEQFF.

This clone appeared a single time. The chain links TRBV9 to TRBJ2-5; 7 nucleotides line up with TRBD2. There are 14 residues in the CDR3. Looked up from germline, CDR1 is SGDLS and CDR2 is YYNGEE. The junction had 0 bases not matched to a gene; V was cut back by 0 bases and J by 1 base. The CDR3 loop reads CASSVGGGQETQYF. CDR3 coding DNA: TGTGCCAGCAGCGTAGGCGGGGGCCAAGAGACCCAGTACTTC.

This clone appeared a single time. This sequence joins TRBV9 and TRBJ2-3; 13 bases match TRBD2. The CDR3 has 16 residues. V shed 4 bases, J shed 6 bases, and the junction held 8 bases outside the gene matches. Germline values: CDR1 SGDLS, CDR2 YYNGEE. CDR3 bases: TGTGCCAGCAGCCTCCGACTAGCGGGGGGCCAGGATACGCAGTATTTT. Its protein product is CASSLRLAGGQDTQYF. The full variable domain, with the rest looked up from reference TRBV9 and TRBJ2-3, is DSGVTQTPKHLITATGQRVTLRCSPRSGDLSVYWYQQSLDQGLQFLIQYYNGEERAKGNILERFSAQQFPDLHSELNLSSLELGDSALYFCASSLRLAGGQDTQYFGPGTRLTVL.

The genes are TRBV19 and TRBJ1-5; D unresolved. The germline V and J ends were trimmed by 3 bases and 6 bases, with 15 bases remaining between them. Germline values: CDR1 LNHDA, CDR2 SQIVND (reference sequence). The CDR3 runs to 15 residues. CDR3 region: CASSMELGSPQPQHF. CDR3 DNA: TGTGCCAGTAGTATGGAGTTAGGGAGCCCTCAGCCCCAGCATTTT.

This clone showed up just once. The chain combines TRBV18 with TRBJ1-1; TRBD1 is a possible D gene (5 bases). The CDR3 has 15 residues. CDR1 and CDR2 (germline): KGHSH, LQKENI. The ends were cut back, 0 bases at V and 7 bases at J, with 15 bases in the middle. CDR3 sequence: CASSPPDPGVGEAFF. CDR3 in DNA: TGTGCCAGCTCACCACCGGATCCGGGGGTTGGTGAAGCTTTCTTT.